One and the same sample provided the 2 T cell receptor beta chains below, sequenced in a study of T cell changes during pregnancy in multiple sclerosis. Generated by immunoSEQ multiplex PCR, the TCRdb table keeps only in-frame clones and is missing some. This repertoire shows around 88,000 clones, about 90% found once; its top ten account for approximately 2.4%. The material sequenced was peripheral blood, taken after pregnancy. The source of these receptors is a female donor in good health, enrolled as a control in a pregnancy study.

The chain has TRBV6-1 and TRBJ1-3, with D hard to call. The CDR3 has 16 residues. The V gene's germline CDR1 is MNHNS and CDR2 SASEGT. The ends were cut back, 3 bases at V and 3 bases at J, with 15 bases in the middle. In DNA form, the CDR3 reads TGTGCCAGCAGTGATATCCCACGGGTCGGTGGAAACACCATATATTTT. It specifies CASSDIPRVGGNTIYF.

The chain uses TRBV11-3 and TRBJ2-1; 12 bases line up with TRBD2. Germline V gene sequence: CDR1 SGHNT, CDR2 YENEEA. The V gene end was trimmed by 3 bases and the J gene end by 5 bases; junction bases not matched to a gene: 2. The CDR3 extends over 15 amino acids. The chain's CDR3 is CASSFSSGGDNEQFF. For the CDR3, the DNA is TGTGCCAGCAGCTTTTCTAGCGGGGGGGACAATGAGCAGTTCTTC.